The T cell receptor beta chain described here comes from a study of blood T cells in healthy people across ages. Of note for this clonotype: Its cognate antigen is unknown.

A J-beta primer mix and a sample-barcoded 5' primer were used in a second PCR of about 7 to 11 cycles. TCRdb processed the 5' RACE reads anew with MiXCR; each CDR3 protein has one entry. Of approximately 900,000 distinct CDR3 sequences in the sample, about 48% were seen once. The V and J ends lost 1 base and 7 bases respectively, with 16 bases between them. The CDR3 contains 15 residues. Looked up from germline, CDR1 is SEHNR and CDR2 is FQNEAQ (reference sequence). The study's findings and limits: The long-lived group displayed more naive CD4+ cells, plus higher diversity, than the aged donors did.

Sample: blood. The rearrangement links TRBV7-9 to TRBJ1-2; tentative D call: TRBD1 (5 bases). The clonotype was recovered from a young man in good health. The CDR3 loop reads CASSLELGDRRGYTF. In DNA form, the CDR3 reads TGTGCCAGCAGCTTAGAGTTAGGGGACCGGCGTGGCTACACCTTC. The full variable domain, completed using reference TRBV7-9 and TRBJ1-2, is DTGVSQNPRHKITKRGQNVTFRCDPISEHNRLYWYRQTLGQGPEFLTYFQNEAQLEKSRLLSDRFSAERPKGSFSTLEIQRTEQGDSAMYLCASSLELGDRRGYTFGSGTRLTVV.